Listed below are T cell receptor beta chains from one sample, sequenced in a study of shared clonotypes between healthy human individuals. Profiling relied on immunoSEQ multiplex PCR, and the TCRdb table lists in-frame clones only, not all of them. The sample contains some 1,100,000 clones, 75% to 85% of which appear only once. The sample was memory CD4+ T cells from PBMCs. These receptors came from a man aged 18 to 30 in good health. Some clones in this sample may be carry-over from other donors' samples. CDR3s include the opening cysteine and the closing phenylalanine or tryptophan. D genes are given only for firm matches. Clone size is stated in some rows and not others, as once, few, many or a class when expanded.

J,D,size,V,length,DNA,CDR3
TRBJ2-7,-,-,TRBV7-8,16,TGTGCCAGCAGCCCCGACTCTGGGACTTTGACCTACGAGCAGTACTTC,CASSPDSGTLTYEQYF
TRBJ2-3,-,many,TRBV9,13,TGTGCCAGCAGCGTGAAGCAGACAGATACGCAGTATTTT,CASSVKQTDTQYF
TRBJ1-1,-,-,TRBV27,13,TGTGCCAGCAGTTTAATGTCAATTGGTGAAGCTTTCTTT,CASSLMSIGEAFF
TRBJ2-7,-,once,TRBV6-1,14,TGTGCCAGCAGTGAAAGGTCCGGTGGGTACGAGCAGTACTTC,CASSERSGGYEQYF
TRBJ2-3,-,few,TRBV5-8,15,TGTGCCAGCAGCTTGGACGGGGCGCGTACAGATACGCAGTATTTT,CASSLDGARTDTQYF
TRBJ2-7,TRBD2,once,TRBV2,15,TGTGCCAGCAGTGAACAACTAGCGGGAGTCAACGAGCAGTACTTC,CASSEQLAGVNEQYF
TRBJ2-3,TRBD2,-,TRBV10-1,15,TGCGCCAGCGGTGGGAGGGCGACGACCACAGATACGCAGTATTTT,CASGGRATTTDTQYF
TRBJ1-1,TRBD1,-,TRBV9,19,TGTGCCAGCAGCGTAGAGGCTGAGACCCACAGGGGCGGCGGCACTGAAGCTTTCTTT,CASSVEAETHRGGGTEAFF
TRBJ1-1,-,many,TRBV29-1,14,TGCAGCGGGACCGGGACGTTTCTCGACGCTGAAGCTTTCTTT,CSGTGTFLDAEAFF
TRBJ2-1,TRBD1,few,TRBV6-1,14,TGTGCCAGCAGTGAGAACAGGGGGCGGAATGAGCAGTTCTTC,CASSENRGRNEQFF
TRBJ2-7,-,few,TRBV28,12,TGTGCCAGCAGTTTAGGACAGTACGAGCAGTACTTC,CASSLGQYEQYF
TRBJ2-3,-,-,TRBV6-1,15,TGTGCCAGCAGGGAACAGCCATCTAGCACAGATACGCAGTATTTT,CASREQPSSTDTQYF
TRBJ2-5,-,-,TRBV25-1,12,TGTGCCAGCAGCCCGGGAGAAGAGACCCAGTACTTC,CASSPGEETQYF
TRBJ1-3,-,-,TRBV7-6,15,TGTGCCAGCAGCGGACAGACTTTAGCTGGAAACACCATATATTTT,CASSGQTLAGNTIYF
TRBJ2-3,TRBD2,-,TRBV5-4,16,TGTGCCAGCAACCTACTAGCGGGAGGAGAGTCAGATACGCAGTATTTT,CASNLLAGGESDTQYF
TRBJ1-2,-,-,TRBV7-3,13,TGTGCCAGCAGCTCAACCAGGACATTTGGCTACACCTTC,CASSSTRTFGYTF
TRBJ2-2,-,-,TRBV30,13,TGTGCCTGGAGTGTAGGGGCGGGCGGGGAGCTGTTTTTT,CAWSVGAGGELFF
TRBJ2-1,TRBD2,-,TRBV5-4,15,TGTGCCAGCAGCGACACTAGCGGGAGATACAATGAGCAGTTCTTC,CASSDTSGRYNEQFF
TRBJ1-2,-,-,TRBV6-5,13,TGTGCCAGCAGTCCACCGACAGAGGATGGCTACACCTTC,CASSPPTEDGYTF
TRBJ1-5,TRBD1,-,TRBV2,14,TGTGCCAGCAGTGACAGGGGGTCGGCTCAGCCCCAGCATTTT,CASSDRGSAQPQHF
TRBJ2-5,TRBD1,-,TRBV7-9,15,TGTGCCAGCAGTCGATTGACAGGGGTTGCAGAGACCCAGTACTTC,CASSRLTGVAETQYF
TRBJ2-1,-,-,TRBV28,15,TGTGCCAGCAGCTCACAGGGATGGAACCTCAATGAGCAGTTCTTC,CASSSQGWNLNEQFF
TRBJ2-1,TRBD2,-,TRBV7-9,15,TGTGCCAGCAGCTTACGAACTAGCGGGAGTGATGAGCAGTTCTTC,CASSLRTSGSDEQFF
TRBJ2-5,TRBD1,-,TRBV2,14,TGTGCCAGCGGGGACAGGGGTCCCCAAGAGACCCAGTACTTC,CASGDRGPQETQYF
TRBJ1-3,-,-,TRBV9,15,TGTGCCAGCAGCGATGCAGGAGCTTCTGGAAACACCATATATTTT,CASSDAGASGNTIYF
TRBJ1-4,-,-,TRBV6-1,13,TGTGCCAGCAGGCAGGGGTCGTGGGAAAAACTGTTTTTT,CASRQGSWEKLFF
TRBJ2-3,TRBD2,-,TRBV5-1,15,TGCGCCAGCAGCTTGGTCGGGACTAGCGAGGATACGCAGTATTTT,CASSLVGTSEDTQYF
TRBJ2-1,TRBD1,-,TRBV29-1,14,TGCAGCGTTAATGGTGTCAGGGGGTACAATGAGCAGTTCTTC,CSVNGVRGYNEQFF
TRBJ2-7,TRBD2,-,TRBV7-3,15,TGTGCCAGCAGCTTAACCCCGGGAGGGCTCTACGAGCAGTACTTC,CASSLTPGGLYEQYF
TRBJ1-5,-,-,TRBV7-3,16,TGTGCCAGCAGCCACGACAGGCGCCCGGGCAATCAGCCCCAGCATTTT,CASSHDRRPGNQPQHF
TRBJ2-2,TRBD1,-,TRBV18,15,TGTGCCAGCTCACCGGGGACAGGGGGCTTCGGGGAGCTGTTTTTT,CASSPGTGGFGELFF
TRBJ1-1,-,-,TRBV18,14,TGTGCCAGCTCGGGCGAGAGGGGCTACACTGAAGCTTTCTTT,CASSGERGYTEAFF
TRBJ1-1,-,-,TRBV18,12,TGTGCCAGCTCTGCGCGGAACACTGAAGCTTTCTTT,CASSARNTEAFF
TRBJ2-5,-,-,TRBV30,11,TGTGCCTGGGCTGGGGGTGAGACCCAGTACTTC,CAWAGGETQYF
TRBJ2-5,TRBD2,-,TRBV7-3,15,TGTGCCAGCAGCTTTACTAGCGGGGGCCAAGAGACCCAGTACTTC,CASSFTSGGQETQYF
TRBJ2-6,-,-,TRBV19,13,TGTGCCAGTAGTATAGTTGGGGCCAACGTCCTGACTTTC,CASSIVGANVLTF
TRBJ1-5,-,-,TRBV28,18,TGTGCCAGCAGTTTACTGACGGCCGGGGGGCGCGTGAATCAGCCCCAGCATTTT,CASSLLTAGGRVNQPQHF
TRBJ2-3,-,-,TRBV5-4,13,TGTGCCAGCAGCTTCCCAGCCACAGATACGCAGTATTTT,CASSFPATDTQYF
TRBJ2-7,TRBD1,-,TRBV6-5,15,TGTGCCAGCAGTTATTGGGGGACAGGGGACGTCGAGCAGTACTTC,CASSYWGTGDVEQYF
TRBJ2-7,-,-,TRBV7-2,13,TGTGCCAGCAGCCAGGACAGATTCTACGAGCAGTACTTC,CASSQDRFYEQYF
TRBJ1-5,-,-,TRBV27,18,TGTGCCAGCAGTTTTCGGGGGTGCAGGGGATATGGAGATCAGCCCCAGCATTTT,CASSFRGCRGYGDQPQHF